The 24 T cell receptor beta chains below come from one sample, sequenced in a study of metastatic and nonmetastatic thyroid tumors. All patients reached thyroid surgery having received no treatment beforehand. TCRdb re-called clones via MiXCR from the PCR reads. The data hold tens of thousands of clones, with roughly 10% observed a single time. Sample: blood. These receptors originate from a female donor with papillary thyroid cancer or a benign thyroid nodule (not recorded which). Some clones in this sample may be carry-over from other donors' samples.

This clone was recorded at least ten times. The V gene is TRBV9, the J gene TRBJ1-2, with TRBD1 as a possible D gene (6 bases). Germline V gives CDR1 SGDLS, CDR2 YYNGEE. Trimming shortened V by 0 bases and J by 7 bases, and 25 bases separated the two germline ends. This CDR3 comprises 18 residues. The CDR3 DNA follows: TGTGCCAGCAGCGTAGCTACGGGGATTGTCGGGACAATTGGTGGCTACACCTTC. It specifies CASSVATGIVGTIGGYTF.

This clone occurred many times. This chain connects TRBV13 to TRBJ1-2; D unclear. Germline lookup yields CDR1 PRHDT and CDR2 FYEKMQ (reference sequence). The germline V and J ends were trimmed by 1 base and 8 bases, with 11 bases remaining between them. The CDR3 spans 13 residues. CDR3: CASSLDGTGGYTF. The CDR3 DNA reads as TGTGCCAGCAGCTTAGATGGAACCGGAGGCTACACCTTC.

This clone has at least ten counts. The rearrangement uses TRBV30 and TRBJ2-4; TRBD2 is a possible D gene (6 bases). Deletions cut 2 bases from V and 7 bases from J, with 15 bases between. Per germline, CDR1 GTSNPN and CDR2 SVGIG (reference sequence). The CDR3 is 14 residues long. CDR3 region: CAWSSGGAGNIQYF. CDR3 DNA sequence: TGTGCCTGGAGTTCGGGCGGGGCAGGGAACATTCAGTACTTC.

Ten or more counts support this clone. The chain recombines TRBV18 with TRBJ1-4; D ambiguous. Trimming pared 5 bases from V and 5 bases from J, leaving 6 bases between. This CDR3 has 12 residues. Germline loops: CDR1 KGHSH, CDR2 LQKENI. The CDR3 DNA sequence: TGTGCCAGCTCAAGTGTAAATGAAAAACTGTTTTTT. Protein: CASSSVNEKLFF.

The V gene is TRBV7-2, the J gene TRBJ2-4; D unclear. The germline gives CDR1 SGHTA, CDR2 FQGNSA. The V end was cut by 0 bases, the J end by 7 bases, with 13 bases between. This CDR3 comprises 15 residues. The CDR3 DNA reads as TGTGCCAGCAGCTTAGCCGGATCCTTTGGGAACATTCAGTACTTC. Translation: CASSLAGSFGNIQYF.

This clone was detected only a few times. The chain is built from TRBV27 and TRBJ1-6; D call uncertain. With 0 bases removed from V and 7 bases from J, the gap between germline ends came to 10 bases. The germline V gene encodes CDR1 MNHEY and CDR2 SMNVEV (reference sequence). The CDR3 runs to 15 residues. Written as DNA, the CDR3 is TGTGCCAGCAGTTTATCGACCGGAAACAATTCACCCCTCCACTTT. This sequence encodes CASSLSTGNNSPLHF.

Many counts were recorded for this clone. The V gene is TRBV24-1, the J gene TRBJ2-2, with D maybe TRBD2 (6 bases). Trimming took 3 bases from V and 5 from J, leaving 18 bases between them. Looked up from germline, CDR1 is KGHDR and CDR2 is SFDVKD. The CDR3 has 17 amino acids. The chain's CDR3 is CATSDGWSGLLTGELFF. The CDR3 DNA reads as TGTGCCACCAGTGATGGGTGGTCGGGACTCCTTACCGGGGAGCTGTTTTTT.

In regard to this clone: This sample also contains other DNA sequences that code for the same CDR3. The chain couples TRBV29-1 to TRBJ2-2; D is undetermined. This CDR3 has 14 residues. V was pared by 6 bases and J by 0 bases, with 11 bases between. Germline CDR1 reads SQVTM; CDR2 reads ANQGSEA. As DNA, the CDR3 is TGCAGCGTCGTGGGGTCATCGAACACCGGGGAGCTGTTTTTT. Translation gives CSVVGSSNTGELFF.

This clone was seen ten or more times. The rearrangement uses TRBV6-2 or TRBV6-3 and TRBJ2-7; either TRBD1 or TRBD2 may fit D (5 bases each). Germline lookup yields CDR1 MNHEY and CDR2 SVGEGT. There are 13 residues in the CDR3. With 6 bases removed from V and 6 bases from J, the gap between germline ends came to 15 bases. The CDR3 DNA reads TGTGCCAGCAGGGACACACTAGTTCGCGAGCAGTACTTC. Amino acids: CASRDTLVREQYF.

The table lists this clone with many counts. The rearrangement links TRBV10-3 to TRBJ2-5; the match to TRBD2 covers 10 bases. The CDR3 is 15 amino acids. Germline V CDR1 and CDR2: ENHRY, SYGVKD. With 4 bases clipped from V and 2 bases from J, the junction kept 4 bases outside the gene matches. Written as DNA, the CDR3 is TGTGCCATCAGTGGGACAGCGGGAGGGCAAGAGACCCAGTACTTC. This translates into CAISGTAGGQETQYF.

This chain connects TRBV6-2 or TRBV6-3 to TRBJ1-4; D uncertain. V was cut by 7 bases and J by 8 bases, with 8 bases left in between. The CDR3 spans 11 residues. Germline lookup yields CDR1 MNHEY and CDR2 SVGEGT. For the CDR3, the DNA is TGTGCCAGCATTGACGTCGAAAAACTGTTTTTT. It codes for CASIDVEKLFF.

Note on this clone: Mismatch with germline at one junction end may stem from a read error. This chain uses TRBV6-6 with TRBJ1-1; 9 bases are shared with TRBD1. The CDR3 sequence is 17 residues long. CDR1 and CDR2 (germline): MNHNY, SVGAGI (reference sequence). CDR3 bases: TGTGACAGCAGTTACACCACGGGACAGGGCCAACTCTTTGAAGCTTTCTTT. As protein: CDSSYTTGQGQLFEAFF.

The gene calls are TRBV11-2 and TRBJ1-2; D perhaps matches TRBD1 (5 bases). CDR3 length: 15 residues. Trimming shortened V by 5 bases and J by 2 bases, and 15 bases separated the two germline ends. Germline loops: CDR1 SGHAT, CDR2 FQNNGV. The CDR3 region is CASSARRGINYGYTF. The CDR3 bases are TGTGCCAGCAGCGCACGTAGGGGAATCAACTATGGCTACACCTTC. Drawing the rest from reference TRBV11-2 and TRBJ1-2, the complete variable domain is EAGVAQSPRYKIIEKRQSVAFWCNPISGHATLYWYQQILGQGPKLLIQFQNNGVVDDSQLPKDRFSAERLKGVDSTLKIQPAKLEDSAVYLCASSARRGINYGYTFGSGTRLTVV.

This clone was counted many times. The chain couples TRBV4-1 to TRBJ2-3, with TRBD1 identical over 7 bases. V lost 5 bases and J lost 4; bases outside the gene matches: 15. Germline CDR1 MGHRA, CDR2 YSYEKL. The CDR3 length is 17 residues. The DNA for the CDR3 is TGCGCCAGCAGCTTCTCGAAGAAGGGGGCCGATGCAGATACGCAGTATTTT. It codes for CASSFSKKGADADTQYF.

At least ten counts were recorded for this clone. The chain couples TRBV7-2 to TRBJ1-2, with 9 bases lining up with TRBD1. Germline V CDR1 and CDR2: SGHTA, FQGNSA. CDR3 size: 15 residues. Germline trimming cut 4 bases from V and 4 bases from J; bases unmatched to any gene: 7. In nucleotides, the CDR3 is TGTGCCAGCAGCTCAACGGGACAGGGTGGCTATGGCTACACCTTC. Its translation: CASSSTGQGGYGYTF.

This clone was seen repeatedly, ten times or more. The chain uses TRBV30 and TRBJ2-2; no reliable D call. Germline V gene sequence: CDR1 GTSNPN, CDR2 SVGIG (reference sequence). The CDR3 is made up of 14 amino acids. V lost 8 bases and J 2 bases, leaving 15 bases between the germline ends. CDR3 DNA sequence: TGTGCCGGGTCGGGTTTGCTCAACACCGGGGAGCTGTTTTTT. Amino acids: CAGSGLLNTGELFF.

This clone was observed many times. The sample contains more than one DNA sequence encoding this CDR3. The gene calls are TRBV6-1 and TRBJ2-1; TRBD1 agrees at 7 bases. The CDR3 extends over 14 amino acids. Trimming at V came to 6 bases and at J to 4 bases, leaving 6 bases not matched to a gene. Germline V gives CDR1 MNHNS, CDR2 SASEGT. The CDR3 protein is CASRRPGQYNEQFF. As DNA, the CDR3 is TGTGCCAGCAGAAGACCGGGACAGTACAATGAGCAGTTCTTC.

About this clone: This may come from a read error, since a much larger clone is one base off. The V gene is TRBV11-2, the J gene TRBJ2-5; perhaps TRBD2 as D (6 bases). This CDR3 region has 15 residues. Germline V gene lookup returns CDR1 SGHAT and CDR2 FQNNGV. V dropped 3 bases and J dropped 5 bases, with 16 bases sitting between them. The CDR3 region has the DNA TGTGCCAGCAGCTTGGGGTCGGGAGAGGGGGAGACCCAGTACTTC. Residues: CASSLGSGEGETQYF.

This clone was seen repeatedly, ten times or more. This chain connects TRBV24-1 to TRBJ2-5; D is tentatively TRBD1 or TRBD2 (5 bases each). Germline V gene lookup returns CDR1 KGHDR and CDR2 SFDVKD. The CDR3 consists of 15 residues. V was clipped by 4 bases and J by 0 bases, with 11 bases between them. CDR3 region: CATSDPGTDQETQYF. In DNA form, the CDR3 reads TGTGCCACCAGTGACCCAGGGACGGACCAAGAGACCCAGTACTTC.

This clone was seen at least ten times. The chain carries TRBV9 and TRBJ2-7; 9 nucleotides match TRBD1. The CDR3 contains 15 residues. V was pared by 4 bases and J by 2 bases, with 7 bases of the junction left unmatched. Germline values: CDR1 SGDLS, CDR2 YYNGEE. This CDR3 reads CASSLRTGAAYEQYF. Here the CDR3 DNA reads TGTGCCAGCAGCCTACGGACAGGGGCGGCCTACGAGCAGTACTTC. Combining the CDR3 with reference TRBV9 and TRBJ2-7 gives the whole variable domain DSGVTQTPKHLITATGQRVTLRCSPRSGDLSVYWYQQSLDQGLQFLIQYYNGEERAKGNILERFSAQQFPDLHSELNLSSLELGDSALYFCASSLRTGAAYEQYFGPGTRLTVT.

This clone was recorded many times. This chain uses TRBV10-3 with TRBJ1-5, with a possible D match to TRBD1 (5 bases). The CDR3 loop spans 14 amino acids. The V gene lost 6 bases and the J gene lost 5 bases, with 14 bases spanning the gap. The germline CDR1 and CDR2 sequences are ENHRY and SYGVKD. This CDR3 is CAISDDRRDQPQHF. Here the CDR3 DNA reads TGTGCCATCAGCGACGACAGAAGGGATCAGCCCCAGCATTTT.

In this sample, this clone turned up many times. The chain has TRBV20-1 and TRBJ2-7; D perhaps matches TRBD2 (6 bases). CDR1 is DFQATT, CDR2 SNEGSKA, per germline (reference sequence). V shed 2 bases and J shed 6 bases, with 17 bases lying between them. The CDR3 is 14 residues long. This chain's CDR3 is CSARRASDGIEQYF. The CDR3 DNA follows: TGCAGTGCTAGACGGGCTAGCGACGGGATCGAGCAGTACTTC.

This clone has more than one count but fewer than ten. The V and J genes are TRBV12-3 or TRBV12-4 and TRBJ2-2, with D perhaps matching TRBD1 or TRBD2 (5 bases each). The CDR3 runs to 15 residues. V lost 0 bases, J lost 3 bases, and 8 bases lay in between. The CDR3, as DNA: TGTGCCAGCAGTTTAGCTCGGGGCTACACCGGGGAGCTGTTTTTT. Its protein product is CASSLARGYTGELFF.

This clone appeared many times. The CDR3 nucleotides are TGTGCCAGCAGCCTCGGACAGGAGAACACTGAAGCTTTCTTT. Protein: CASSLGQENTEAFF. This chain joins TRBV5-4 and TRBJ1-1; 7 bases fit TRBD1. V was pared by 4 bases and J by 1 base, with 4 bases of the junction left unmatched. The CDR3 consists of 14 residues. Germline V gene data show CDR1 as SGHNT and CDR2 as YYREEE (reference sequence).